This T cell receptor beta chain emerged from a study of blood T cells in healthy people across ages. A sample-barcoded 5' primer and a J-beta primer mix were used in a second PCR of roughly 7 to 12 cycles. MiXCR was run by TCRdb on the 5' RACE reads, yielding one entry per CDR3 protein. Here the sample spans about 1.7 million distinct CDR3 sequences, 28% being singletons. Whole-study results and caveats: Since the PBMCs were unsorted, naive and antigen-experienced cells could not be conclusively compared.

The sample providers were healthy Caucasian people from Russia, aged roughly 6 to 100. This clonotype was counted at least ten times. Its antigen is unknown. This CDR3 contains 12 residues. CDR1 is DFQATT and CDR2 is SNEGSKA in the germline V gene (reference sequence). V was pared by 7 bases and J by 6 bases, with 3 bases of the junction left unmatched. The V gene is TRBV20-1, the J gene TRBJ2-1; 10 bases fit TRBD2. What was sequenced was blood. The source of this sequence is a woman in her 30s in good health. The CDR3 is CSVPSGSNEQFF. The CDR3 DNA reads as TGCAGTGTGCCTAGCGGGAGCAATGAGCAGTTCTTC.